These T cell receptor beta chains were read from a single sample in a study of blood T cells in healthy people across ages. TCRdb fed the 5' RACE reads into MiXCR, producing one record per CDR3 protein. The sample lists around 1,900,000 distinct CDR3 sequences; 39% were seen once. Sequencing was done on a sample of blood. The receptor set was obtained from a human donor in good health. The CDR3 runs from the conserved cysteine through the conserved F or W. A D gene is named only where the DNA matches it firmly. Clone size is given for some rows only: seen once, a few or many times, or a class if the clone is expanded.

size	J	D	V	CDR3	DNA
.	TRBJ1-2	.	TRBV29-1	CSVSPGRGYGYTF	TGCAGCGTCAGCCCGGGACGGGGATATGGCTACACCTTC
.	TRBJ2-1	.	TRBV6-6	CASSLPPTPSDEQFF	TGTGCCAGCAGTCTCCCCCCAACTCCCTCGGATGAGCAGTTCTTC
.	TRBJ2-1	TRBD2	TRBV12-3/TRBV12-4	CASSPPGLAGGRYNEQFF	TGTGCCAGCAGTCCCCCGGGACTAGCGGGGGGTCGTTACAATGAGCAGTTCTTC
.	TRBJ2-7	TRBD2	TRBV28	CATKLSGGSYEQYF	TGTGCCACCAAACTAAGCGGGGGCTCCTACGAGCAGTACTTC
.	TRBJ1-1	.	TRBV6-5	CASSYSAGSVTEAFF	TGTGCCAGCAGTTACTCCGCAGGTTCGGTCACTGAAGCTTTCTTT
few	TRBJ2-1	.	TRBV4-1	CASSLRWQAGVGGNEQFF	TGCGCCAGCAGCCTAAGATGGCAGGCAGGGGTAGGGGGCAATGAGCAGTTCTTC
.	TRBJ1-2	.	TRBV27	CASRDVRNYGYTF	TGTGCCAGCAGGGATGTGCGGAACTATGGCTACACCTTC
few	TRBJ1-5	TRBD1	TRBV6-5	CASSKTGVQPQHF	TGTGCCAGCAGTAAGACAGGGGTTCAGCCCCAGCATTTT
once	TRBJ2-3	.	TRBV4-2	CASTPGYLSTDTQYF	TGTGCCAGCACCCCCGGGTATCTCTCCACAGATACGCAGTATTTT
.	TRBJ1-1	.	TRBV9	CASSSIQGLAEAFF	TGTGCCAGCAGCTCAATACAGGGTCTTGCTGAAGCTTTCTTT
.	TRBJ2-1	TRBD2	TRBV5-1	CASSSGTSERGRFF	TGCGCCAGCAGCTCAGGGACTAGCGAAAGGGGACGGTTCTTC
.	TRBJ2-2	.	TRBV12-3/TRBV12-4	CASSLGSENTGELFF	TGTGCCAGCAGTTTAGGTAGCGAGAACACCGGGGAGCTGTTTTTT
.	TRBJ2-3	.	TRBV20-1	CSASTYGTTDTQYF	TGCAGTGCTTCGACCTACGGGACTACAGATACGCAGTATTTT
.	TRBJ2-7	.	TRBV6-2/TRBV6-3	CASNRGRYEQYF	TGTGCCAGCAACAGAGGAAGGTACGAGCAGTACTTC
few	TRBJ1-2	.	TRBV4-3	CASSQDGGGRGYTF	TGCGCCAGCAGCCAAGACGGAGGGGGACGTGGCTACACCTTC
few	TRBJ2-5	TRBD2	TRBV7-9	CASNSEGLAGGTQYF	TGTGCCAGCAACAGCGAGGGGCTAGCGGGGGGGACCCAGTACTTC
.	TRBJ2-1	TRBD1	TRBV11-3	CASSPQTDRGPYEQFF	TGTGCCAGCAGCCCTCAGACGGACAGGGGGCCCTATGAGCAGTTCTTC
.	TRBJ2-7	TRBD2	TRBV7-2	CASSSRAGFGYEQYF	TGTGCCAGCAGCTCAAGAGCGGGGTTCGGGTACGAGCAGTACTTC
.	TRBJ2-3	TRBD2	TRBV11-2	CASSLKGSGGPRDTQYF	TGTGCCAGCAGCTTAAAGGGTAGCGGGGGGCCCAGGGATACGCAGTATTTT
few	TRBJ2-7	.	TRBV5-1	CASSFRDGSSYEQYF	TGCGCCAGCAGCTTCAGGGATGGGAGCTCCTACGAGCAGTACTTC
.	TRBJ1-5	.	TRBV20-1	CSARDESVNQPQHF	TGCAGTGCTAGAGATGAGAGTGTGAATCAGCCCCAGCATTTT
.	TRBJ2-2	.	TRBV20-1	CSASRRAENTGELFF	TGCAGTGCTAGTCGTCGTGCGGAGAACACCGGGGAGCTGTTTTTT
few	TRBJ1-5	.	TRBV5-6	CASSLGTTNQPQHF	TGTGCCAGCAGCTTAGGGACAACTAATCAGCCCCAGCATTTT
.	TRBJ2-7	.	TRBV4-2	CASRQTETYEQYF	TGTGCCAGCAGACAGACAGAAACCTACGAGCAGTACTTC
few	TRBJ2-1	.	TRBV11-3	CASSLVPWENEQFF	TGTGCCAGCAGCTTAGTCCCCTGGGAGAATGAGCAGTTCTTC
.	TRBJ2-4	.	TRBV5-4	CASSPYRSAKNIQYF	TGTGCCAGCAGCCCATATCGCTCAGCCAAAAACATTCAGTACTTC
.	TRBJ1-4	TRBD1	TRBV7-6	CASSLARGTGGEKLFF	TGTGCCAGCAGCTTAGCGCGAGGGACAGGGGGAGAAAAACTGTTTTTT
.	TRBJ1-2	.	TRBV27	CASSLSVRGSSGYTF	TGTGCCAGCAGTTTATCCGTAAGGGGATCTAGCGGCTACACCTTC
.	TRBJ2-7	.	TRBV5-6	CASSFTLRWDYEQYF	TGTGCCAGCAGCTTTACCCTCCGATGGGACTACGAGCAGTACTTC
few	TRBJ1-1	TRBD1	TRBV4-3	CASSPYQGASTEAFF	TGCGCCAGCAGCCCCTATCAGGGGGCGAGCACTGAAGCTTTCTTT
.	TRBJ2-3	TRBD2	TRBV6-2/TRBV6-3	CATSEFTTSIDTQYF	TGTGCCACCTCAGAGTTCACGACTAGCATAGATACGCAGTATTTT
few	TRBJ2-1	.	TRBV4-3	CASSQSAGNEQFF	TGCGCCAGCAGCCAGAGCGCGGGGAATGAGCAGTTCTTC
.	TRBJ1-4	.	TRBV29-1	CSVVGAANEKLFF	TGCAGCGTTGTTGGGGCGGCTAATGAAAAACTGTTTTTT
.	TRBJ2-7	.	TRBV18	CASSPALGYEQYF	TGTGCCAGCTCACCTGCTTTGGGCTACGAGCAGTACTTC
few	TRBJ1-2	.	TRBV7-2	CASSLGLPYEAGYTF	TGTGCCAGCAGCTTAGGGTTACCGTATGAAGCGGGCTACACCTTC
.	TRBJ2-7	.	TRBV9	CASSVVVVGGEQYF	TGTGCCAGCAGCGTAGTTGTGGTGGGTGGCGAGCAGTACTTC
few	TRBJ1-2	TRBD1	TRBV7-2	CASSPSSGGIYGYTF	TGTGCCAGCAGCCCCTCGTCAGGGGGCATCTATGGCTACACCTTC
once	TRBJ1-2	TRBD1	TRBV4-1	CASSQEETPKRITKPGDSNYGYAF	TGCGCCAGCAGCCAAGAAGAAACTCCTAAGAGAATTACAAAGCCGGGGGACAGTAACTATGGCTACGCCTTC
few	TRBJ1-5	TRBD1	TRBV29-1	CSVETGGSQPQHF	TGCAGCGTGGAAACAGGGGGAAGTCAGCCCCAGCATTTT
.	TRBJ1-2	TRBD1	TRBV7-9	CASSPRGQANYGYTF	TGTGCCAGCAGCCCCAGGGGGCAAGCTAACTATGGCTACACCTTC
.	TRBJ2-7	.	TRBV20-1	CSARDPRLSSYEQYF	TGCAGTGCTAGAGACCCGAGACTTAGCTCCTACGAGCAGTACTTC
many	TRBJ2-1	.	TRBV6-2/TRBV6-3	CASSRPYNEQFF	TGTGCCAGCAGTCGGCCCTACAATGAGCAGTTCTTC
.	TRBJ2-1	.	TRBV28	CAGRGGASYNEQFF	TGTGCCGGCAGGGGGGGCGCCTCCTACAATGAGCAGTTCTTC
.	TRBJ2-7	.	TRBV7-2	CASSPGGGFFEQYF	TGTGCCAGCAGCCCGGGTGGGGGTTTCTTCGAGCAGTACTTC